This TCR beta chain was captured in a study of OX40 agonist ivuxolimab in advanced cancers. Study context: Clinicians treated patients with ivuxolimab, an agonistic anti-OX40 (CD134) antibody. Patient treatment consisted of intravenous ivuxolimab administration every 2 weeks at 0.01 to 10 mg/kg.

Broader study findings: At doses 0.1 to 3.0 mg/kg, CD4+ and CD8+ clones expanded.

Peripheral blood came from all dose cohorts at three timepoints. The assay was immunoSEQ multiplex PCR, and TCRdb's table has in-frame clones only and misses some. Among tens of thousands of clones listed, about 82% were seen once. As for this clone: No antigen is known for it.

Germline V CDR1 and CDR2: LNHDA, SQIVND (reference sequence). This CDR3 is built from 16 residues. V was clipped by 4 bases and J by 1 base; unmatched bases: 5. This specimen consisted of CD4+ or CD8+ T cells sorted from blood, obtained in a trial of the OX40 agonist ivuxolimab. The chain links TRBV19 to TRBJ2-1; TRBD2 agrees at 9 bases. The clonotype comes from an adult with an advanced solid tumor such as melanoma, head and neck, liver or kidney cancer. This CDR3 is CASSTIAGESYNEQFF. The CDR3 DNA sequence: TGTGCCAGTAGTACTATAGCGGGGGAATCCTACAATGAGCAGTTCTTC.